The T cell receptor (beta chain) under discussion was sequenced for a study of control samples from healthy donors and cancer patients. V lost 0 bases and J 5 bases, leaving 6 bases between the germline ends. There are 12 residues in the CDR3. Germline assignment: CDR1 SGHRS and CDR2 YFSETQ. The data were produced by immunoSEQ multiplex PCR, yet TCRdb's version contains in-frame clones alone and is incomplete. In the table there are about 98,000 clones, roughly four fifths of which are singletons. The chain employs TRBV5-1 and TRBJ2-7; D unclear. This clonotype was obtained from a man aged 55 to 70 in good health. Sequences were obtained from blood. Here the CDR3 DNA reads TGCGCCAGCAGCTTGGAAGGGAACGAGCAGTACTTC. Protein sequence: CASSLEGNEQYF. The full variable domain, in which reference TRBV5-1 and TRBJ2-7 provide the parts outside the CDR3, is KAGVTQTPRYLIKTRGQQVTLSCSPISGHRSVSWYQQTPGQGLQFLFEYFSETQRNKGNFPGRFSGRQFSNSRSEMNVSTLELGDSALYLCASSLEGNEQYFGPGTRLTVT.